These T cell receptor beta chains were read from a single sample in a study of spatial heterogeneity in lung cancer. TCRdb reprocessed the 5' RACE reads via MiXCR and lists one record per CDR3 protein. This sample has tens of thousands of distinct CDR3 sequences; more than 7% occur once, and the top ten carry over 12%. Sequences were derived from PBMCs, sampled at surgery. These receptors were obtained from a female donor with early-stage non-small cell lung cancer. Both conserved end residues are part of each CDR3. Each record gives: D gene, V gene, clone size, J gene, CDR3 protein, CDR3 DNA. D genes are given only for firm matches. Some rows have no size entry. The others give once, few or many, or a class for an expanded clone.

.,TRBV6-5,.,TRBJ2-2,CASTLLRSTGELFF,TGTGCCAGCACGCTTTTGAGGAGCACCGGGGAGCTGTTTTTT
TRBD2,TRBV12-5,many,TRBJ2-1,CASGLSGGPGEQFF,TGTGCTAGTGGCCTCAGCGGGGGCCCGGGTGAGCAGTTCTTC
.,TRBV2,many,TRBJ1-1,CASRGGERDTEAFF,TGTGCCAGCAGAGGGGGGGAGAGGGACACTGAAGCTTTCTTT
TRBD2,TRBV7-9,many,TRBJ2-5,CASSPLMRGGSQETQYF,TGTGCCAGCAGCCCGCTCATGCGGGGGGGTTCCCAAGAGACCCAGTACTTC
.,TRBV11-3,many,TRBJ2-5,CASSLGGVGETQYF,TGTGCCAGCAGCTTAGGAGGGGTCGGAGAGACCCAGTACTTC
TRBD1,TRBV3-1,.,TRBJ1-1,CASYDRGRTEAFF,TGTGCCAGCTACGACAGGGGGAGGACTGAAGCTTTCTTT
.,TRBV5-1,many,TRBJ2-1,CASSSDDASSYNEQFF,TGCGCCAGCAGCTCCGATGACGCGAGCTCCTACAATGAGCAGTTCTTC
TRBD1,TRBV20-1,few,TRBJ1-6,CSAKGTGGSPLHF,TGCAGTGCTAAGGGGACAGGGGGATCACCCCTCCACTTT
TRBD1,TRBV5-1,.,TRBJ2-7,CASSSIDRGDYEQYF,TGCGCCAGCAGCTCCATCGACAGGGGAGACTACGAGCAGTACTTC
.,TRBV6-5,.,TRBJ1-1,CASLASRQNTEAFF,TGTGCCAGCTTGGCCAGTCGCCAGAACACTGAAGCTTTCTTT